The next 10 T cell receptor beta chains were all read from a single sample in a study of blood T cell repertoires in COVID-19. Clones were read by immunoSEQ multiplex PCR, and TCRdb kept only the in-frame ones, dropping some. Of about 88,000 clones in the sample, under 90% were seen once. The specimen sequenced was peripheral blood. The receptor set was obtained from a woman aged 65 to 85 with acute or convalescent COVID-19.

Only a few counts were recorded for this clone. The rearrangement joins TRBV27 to TRBJ1-6, with 10 bases that match TRBD1. This CDR3 comprises 13 residues. V lost 7 bases, J lost 11 bases, and 5 bases stayed unmatched. Germline values: CDR1 MNHEY, CDR2 SMNVEV (reference sequence). CDR3 bases: TGTGCCAGCACCCTGGACAGGGGGACACCCCTCCACTTT. Protein sequence: CASTLDRGTPLHF.

This rearrangement joins TRBV5-1 to TRBJ2-3; D is undetermined. V was pared by 3 bases and J by 0 bases, with 14 bases between. CDR3 length: 16 amino acids. Germline V lookup: CDR1 SGHRS, CDR2 YFSETQ. In DNA, the CDR3 is TGCGCCAGCAGCTCCGGTTTCTATACTAGCACAGATACGCAGTATTTT. Translated, it gives CASSSGFYTSTDTQYF.

The chain links TRBV19 to TRBJ2-1, with 10 bases aligning to TRBD1. Germline CDR1 reads LNHDA; CDR2 reads SQIVND (reference sequence). V shed 3 bases, J shed 6 bases, and the junction held 5 bases outside the gene matches. The CDR3 contains 15 residues. The CDR3 nucleotides read TGTGCCAGTAGTATCCCCCGGACAGGGGGCAATGAGCAGTTCTTC. It specifies CASSIPRTGGNEQFF.

The genes are TRBV4-2 and TRBJ1-5; TRBD1 matches at 8 bases. The junction had 10 bases not matched to a gene; V was cut back by 2 bases and J by 4 bases. The CDR3 runs to 17 residues. CDR1 and CDR2 from the germline V gene are LGHNA and YNFKEQ. The CDR3 reads CASSQSEVTGGNQPQHF. CDR3 sequence (DNA): TGTGCCAGCAGCCAAAGCGAGGTTACAGGGGGAAATCAGCCCCAGCATTTT.

This clone was seen just once. The V call is TRBV13, the J call TRBJ2-3; D uncertain. The CDR3 runs 13 residues. Trimming left V 1 base short and J 2 bases short, with 4 bases between. Germline V gene lookup returns CDR1 PRHDT and CDR2 FYEKMQ (reference sequence). CDR3 DNA sequence: TGTGCCAGCAGCTTAGCTAACACAGATACGCAGTATTTT. This sequence encodes CASSLANTDTQYF.

This chain joins TRBV6-2 or TRBV6-3 and TRBJ2-7, with D perhaps matching TRBD2 (5 bases). CDR1 is MNHEY and CDR2 is SVGEGT in the germline V gene. V gave up 2 bases and J gave up 4 bases, with 9 bases separating them. The CDR3 length is 13 residues. CDR3 in DNA: TGTGCCAGCAGTTACGAGGGAAGGTACGAGCAGTACGTC. Protein: CASSYEGRYEQYV.

V gene TRBV6-5 combines with J gene TRBJ1-3; a possible D gene is TRBD1 (5 bases). The germline CDR1 and CDR2 sequences are MNHEY and SVGAGI. This CDR3 is 16 amino acids long. V was shortened by 3 bases and J by 0 bases, with 12 bases between the two germline ends. CDR3: CASSYRAGYSGNTIYF. The CDR3 bases are TGTGCCAGCAGTTATCGGGCAGGGTACTCTGGAAACACCATATATTTT.

This chain uses TRBV7-9 with TRBJ1-1; 8 positions agree with TRBD1. The CDR3 extends over 15 amino acids. Germline V gene data show CDR1 as SEHNR and CDR2 as FQNEAQ (reference sequence). The V gene end was trimmed by 5 bases and the J gene end by 1 base; junction bases not matched to a gene: 6. DNA for the CDR3: TGTGCCAGCAGCCCCAGACAGGGGCCGAACACTGAAGCTTTCTTT. The encoded protein is CASSPRQGPNTEAFF. Together with reference TRBV7-9 and TRBJ1-1, the CDR3 gives the full variable domain: DTGVSQNPRHKITKRGQNVTFRCDPISEHNRLYWYRQTLGQGPEFLTYFQNEAQLEKSRLLSDRFSAERPKGSFSTLEIQRTEQGDSAMYLCASSPRQGPNTEAFFGQGTRLTVV.

This clone has a single count. The chain couples TRBV2 to TRBJ2-1; TRBD2 agrees at 8 bases. This CDR3 is 14 amino acids long. The J segment lost 4 bases and the V segment lost 7 bases, leaving 6 bases of the junction unmatched. Germline assignment: CDR1 SNHLY and CDR2 FYNNEI. The CDR3 protein is CASTALAAYNEQFF. In DNA, the CDR3 is TGTGCCAGCACGGCACTAGCGGCTTACAATGAGCAGTTCTTC.

The rearrangement uses TRBV11-3 and TRBJ1-5, with TRBD1 identical over 7 bases. Per germline, CDR1 SGHNT and CDR2 YENEEA. Germline trimming cut 5 bases from V and 4 bases from J; bases unmatched to any gene: 2. The CDR3 is 13 residues long. The CDR3 nucleotides read TGTGCCAGCAGCCGGGACAGTAATCAGCCCCAGCATTTT. Translation gives CASSRDSNQPQHF.